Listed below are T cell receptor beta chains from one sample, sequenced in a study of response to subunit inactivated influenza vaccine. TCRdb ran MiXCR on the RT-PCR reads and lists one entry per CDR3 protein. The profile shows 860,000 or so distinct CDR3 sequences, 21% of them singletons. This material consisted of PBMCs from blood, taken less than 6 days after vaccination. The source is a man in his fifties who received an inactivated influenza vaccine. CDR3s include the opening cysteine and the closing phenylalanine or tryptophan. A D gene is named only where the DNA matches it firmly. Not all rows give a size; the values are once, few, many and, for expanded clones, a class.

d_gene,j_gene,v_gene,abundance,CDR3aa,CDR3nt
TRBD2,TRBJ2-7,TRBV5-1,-,CASSLVQTSGGPSYEQYF,TGCGCCAGCAGCTTGGTACAGACTAGCGGGGGGCCCTCCTACGAGCAGTACTTC
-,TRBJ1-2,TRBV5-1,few,CASSSDRGNSGYTF,TGCGCCAGCAGCTCGGACCGGGGCAATAGTGGCTACACCTTC
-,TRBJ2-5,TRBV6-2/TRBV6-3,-,CASSQNRQRLQETQYF,TGTGCCAGCAGTCAAAACCGACAGAGACTCCAAGAGACCCAGTACTTC
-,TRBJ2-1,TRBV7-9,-,CASSLQLVLFDEQFF,TGTGCCAGCAGCTTACAACTAGTCTTGTTCGATGAGCAGTTCTTC
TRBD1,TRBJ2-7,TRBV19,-,CASSIVWGQGAFSSYEQYF,TGTGCCAGTAGTATCGTTTGGGGACAGGGGGCTTTCAGCTCCTACGAGCAGTACTTC
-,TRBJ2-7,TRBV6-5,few,CASSGVNYEQYF,TGTGCCAGCAGTGGGGTAAATTACGAGCAGTACTTC
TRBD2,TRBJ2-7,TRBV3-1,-,CASRSRGAEQYF,TGTGCCAGCAGGTCGCGGGGGGCTGAGCAGTACTTC
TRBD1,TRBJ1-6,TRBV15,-,CATSRESGTVDSPLHF,TGTGCCACCAGCAGAGAATCCGGGACAGTGGATTCACCCCTCCACTTT
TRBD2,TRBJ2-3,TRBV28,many,CASSQGLVFGTDTQYF,TGTGCCAGCAGTCAGGGACTAGTATTCGGCACAGATACGCAGTATTTT
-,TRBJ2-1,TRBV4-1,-,CASSQVHSRNDNEQFF,TGCGCCAGCAGCCAAGTCCACAGTCGCAACGATAATGAGCAGTTCTTC
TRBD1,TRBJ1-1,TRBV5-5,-,CASSFRGPNTEAFF,TGTGCCAGCAGCTTCAGGGGGCCGAACACTGAAGCTTTCTTT
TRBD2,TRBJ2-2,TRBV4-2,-,CASSQDRVAGEAGELFF,TGTGCCAGCAGCCAAGATCGGGTAGCGGGGGAGGCCGGGGAGCTGTTTTTT
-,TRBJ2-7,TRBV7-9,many,CASSPGITYEQYF,TGTGCCAGCAGCCCGGGGATAACCTACGAGCAGTACTTC
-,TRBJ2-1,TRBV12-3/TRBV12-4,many,CASSLVNEQFF,TGTGCCAGCAGCCTAGTTAATGAGCAGTTCTTC
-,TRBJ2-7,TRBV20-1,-,CSARDRVSVAQRGQYF,TGCAGTGCTAGAGATCGGGTTAGCGTGGCACAACGGGGGCAGTACTTC
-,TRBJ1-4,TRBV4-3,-,CASSQDPFNEKLFF,TGCGCCAGCAGCCAGGACCCATTTAATGAAAAACTGTTTTTT
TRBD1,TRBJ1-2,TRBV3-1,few,CASSPGTGGYGYTF,TGTGCCAGCAGCCCGGGGACAGGCGGCTATGGCTACACCTTC
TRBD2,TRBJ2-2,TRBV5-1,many,CASRNPSAGDTGELFF,TGCGCCAGCAGGAACCCATCGGCGGGGGACACCGGGGAGCTGTTTTTT
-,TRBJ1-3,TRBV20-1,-,CSASQAADSGNTIYF,TGCAGTGCTAGCCAGGCAGCCGACTCTGGAAACACCATATATTTT
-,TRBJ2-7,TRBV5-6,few,CASSLGLFEQYF,TGTGCCAGCAGCTTAGGACTTTTCGAGCAGTACTTC
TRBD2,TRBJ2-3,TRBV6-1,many,CASSPGLASDTQYF,TGTGCCAGCAGTCCGGGACTAGCGTCAGATACGCAGTATTTT
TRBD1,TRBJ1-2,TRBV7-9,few,CASSSQNFGQDGYTF,TGTGCCAGCAGCTCCCAAAACTTCGGACAGGACGGCTACACCTTC
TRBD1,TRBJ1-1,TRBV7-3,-,CASSSAGQGAEAFF,TGTGCCAGCAGCTCGGCGGGACAGGGCGCTGAAGCTTTCTTT
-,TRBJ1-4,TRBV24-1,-,CATSPGDGREKLFF,TGTGCCACCAGCCCTGGGGATGGTCGTGAAAAACTGTTTTTT
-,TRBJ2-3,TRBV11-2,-,CASSLDTGQKRTDTQYF,TGTGCCAGCAGCTTAGATACGGGGCAGAAACGCACAGATACGCAGTATTTT
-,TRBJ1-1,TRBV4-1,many,CASSQVVSLNTEAFF,TGCGCCAGCAGCCAAGTGGTCAGCCTGAACACTGAAGCTTTCTTT
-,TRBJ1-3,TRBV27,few,CASSRAGSGNTIYF,TGTGCCAGCAGCCGGGCAGGATCGGGAAACACCATATATTTT
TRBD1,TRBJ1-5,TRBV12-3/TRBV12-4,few,CASSLNRGVTQPQHF,TGTGCCAGCAGTTTAAACAGGGGAGTCACCCAGCCCCAGCATTTT
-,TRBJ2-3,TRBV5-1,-,CASKPTGTDTQYF,TGCGCCAGCAAGCCTACAGGCACAGATACGCAGTATTTT
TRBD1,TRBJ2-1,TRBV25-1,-,CASSESGQGAYNEQFF,TGTGCCAGCAGTGAATCGGGACAGGGGGCTTACAATGAGCAGTTCTTC
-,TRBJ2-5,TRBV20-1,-,CSARLPGFQETQYF,TGCAGTGCTAGACTCCCAGGGTTCCAAGAGACCCAGTACTTC
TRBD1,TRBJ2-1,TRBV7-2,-,CASRSGGPGAHEQFF,TGTGCCAGCAGGTCAGGGGGCCCGGGCGCGCATGAGCAGTTCTTC
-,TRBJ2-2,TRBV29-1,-,CSVDGRVTGELFF,TGCAGCGTTGATGGCCGGGTAACCGGGGAGCTGTTTTTT
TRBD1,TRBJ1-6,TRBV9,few,CASRQGAHSPLHF,TGTGCCAGCAGACAGGGGGCCCATTCACCCCTCCACTTT
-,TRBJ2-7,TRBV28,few,CASADGYEQYF,TGTGCCAGCGCCGACGGATACGAGCAGTACTTC
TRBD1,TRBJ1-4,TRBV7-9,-,CASSLGTGEQGKLFF,TGTGCCAGCAGCTTAGGGACAGGGGAACAGGGCAAACTGTTTTTT
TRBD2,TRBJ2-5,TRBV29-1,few,CSVLVAGEETQYF,TGCAGCGTTCTGGTAGCGGGGGAAGAGACCCAGTACTTC
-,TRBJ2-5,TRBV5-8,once,CASSSAPLGETQYF,TGTGCCAGCAGCTCAGCGCCCCTCGGGGAGACCCAGTACTTC
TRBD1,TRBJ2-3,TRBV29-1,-,CSVTDRGKTDTQYF,TGCAGCGTGACCGACAGGGGAAAGACAGATACGCAGTATTTT
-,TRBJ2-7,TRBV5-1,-,CASGTGTLSYEQYF,TGCGCCAGCGGCACCGGGACACTCTCCTACGAGCAGTACTTC
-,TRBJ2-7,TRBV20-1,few,CSASLGDEQYF,TGCAGTGCTAGTCTGGGGGACGAGCAGTACTTC
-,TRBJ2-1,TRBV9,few,CASSVDPGANNEQFF,TGTGCCAGCAGCGTAGACCCCGGAGCGAACAATGAGCAGTTCTTC
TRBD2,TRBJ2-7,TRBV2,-,CASSLNGLAGAEQYF,TGTGCCAGCAGTCTTAATGGGCTAGCGGGAGCCGAGCAGTACTTC
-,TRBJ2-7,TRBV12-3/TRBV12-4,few,CASSFGGPREQYF,TGTGCCAGCAGTTTTGGGGGGCCGAGGGAGCAGTACTTC
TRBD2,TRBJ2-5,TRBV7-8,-,CASSSDSGLDLAQYF,TGTGCCAGCAGCTCGGATTCGGGACTAGATTTGGCCCAGTACTTC
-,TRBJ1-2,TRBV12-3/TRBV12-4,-,CASSLEGEGYTF,TGTGCCAGCAGTTTAGAGGGAGAAGGCTACACCTTC
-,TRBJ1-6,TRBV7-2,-,CASSLGGSGTNSPLHF,TGTGCCAGCAGCTTAGGGGGGTCAGGGACAAATTCACCCCTCCACTTT
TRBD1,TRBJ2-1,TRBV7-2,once,CASSLVWDRANEQFF,TGTGCCAGCAGCTTAGTGTGGGACAGGGCCAATGAGCAGTTCTTC
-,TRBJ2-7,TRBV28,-,CASSSVRVFPHEQYF,TGTGCCAGCAGTAGCGTGCGGGTTTTCCCCCACGAGCAGTACTTC
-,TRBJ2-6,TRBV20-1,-,CSARPGSGANVLTF,TGCAGTGCTAGACCCGGGTCCGGGGCCAACGTCCTGACTTTC